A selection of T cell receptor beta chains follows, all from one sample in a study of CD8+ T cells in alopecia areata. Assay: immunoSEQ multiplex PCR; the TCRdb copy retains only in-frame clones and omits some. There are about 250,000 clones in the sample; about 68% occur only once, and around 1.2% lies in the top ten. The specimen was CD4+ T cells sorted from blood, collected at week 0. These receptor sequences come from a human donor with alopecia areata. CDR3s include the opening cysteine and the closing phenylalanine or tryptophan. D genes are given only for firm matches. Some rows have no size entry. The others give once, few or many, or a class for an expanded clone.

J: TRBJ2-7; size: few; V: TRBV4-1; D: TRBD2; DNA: TGCGCCAGCAGCCAAGATGGCACTAGCGGAGACTACGAGCAGTACTTC; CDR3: CASSQDGTSGDYEQYF
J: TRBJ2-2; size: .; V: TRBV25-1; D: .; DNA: TGTGCCAGCAGTGACGGGTGGGGCACCGGGGAGCTGTTTTTT; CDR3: CASSDGWGTGELFF
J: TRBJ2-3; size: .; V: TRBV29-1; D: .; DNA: TGCAGCGTTGAGTTGGGGGGCACAGATACGCAGTATTTT; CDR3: CSVELGGTDTQYF
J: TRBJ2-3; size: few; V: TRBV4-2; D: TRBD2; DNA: TGTGCCAGCAGCCATGGTAGCGGGGGGGCCTCAGATACGCAGTATTTT; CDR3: CASSHGSGGASDTQYF
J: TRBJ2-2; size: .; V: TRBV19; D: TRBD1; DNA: TGTGCCAGTAAAGGACAGGGGATCGCCGGGGAGCTGTTTTTT; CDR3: CASKGQGIAGELFF
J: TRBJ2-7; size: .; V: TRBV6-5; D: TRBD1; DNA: TGTGCCAGCACCACACGACAGGGCTACGAGCAGTACTTC; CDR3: CASTTRQGYEQYF
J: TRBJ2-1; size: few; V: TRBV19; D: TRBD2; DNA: TGTGCCAGTATCCGGACTAGCGGAAGATACAATGAGCAGTTCTTC; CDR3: CASIRTSGRYNEQFF
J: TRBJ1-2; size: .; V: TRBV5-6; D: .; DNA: TGTGCCAGCAGCTTGGAAGGACCTTTCTATGGCTACACCTTC; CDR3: CASSLEGPFYGYTF
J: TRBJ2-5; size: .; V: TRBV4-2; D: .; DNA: TGTGCCAGCAGCCAAGATGTGCGAGAGACCCAGTACTTC; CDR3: CASSQDVRETQYF
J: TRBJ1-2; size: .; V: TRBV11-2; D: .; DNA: TGTGCCAGCAGCTCGGGCATAGCGTATGGCTACACCTTC; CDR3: CASSSGIAYGYTF
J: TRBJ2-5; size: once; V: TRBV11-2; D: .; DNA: TGTGCCAGCAGCCCGGTAGGCGGACCTGAGACCCAGTACTTC; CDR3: CASSPVGGPETQYF
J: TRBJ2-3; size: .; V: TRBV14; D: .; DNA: TGTGCCAGCAGCCTTCATCTGGGGACCACAGATACGCAGTATTTT; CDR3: CASSLHLGTTDTQYF
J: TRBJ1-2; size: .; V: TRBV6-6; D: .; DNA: TGTGCCAGCAGCTCACGTACCGACAACTATGGCTACACCTTC; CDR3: CASSSRTDNYGYTF
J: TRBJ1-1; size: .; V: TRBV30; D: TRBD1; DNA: TGTGCCTGGAGTGCCGGGACAGGCATGAACACTGAAGCTTTCTTT; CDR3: CAWSAGTGMNTEAFF
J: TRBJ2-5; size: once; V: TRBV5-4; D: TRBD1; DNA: TGTGCCAGCAGTCATCGACAGGGGTCAGGAGAGACCCAGTACTTC; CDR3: CASSHRQGSGETQYF
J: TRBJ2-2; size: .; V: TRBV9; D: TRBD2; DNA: TGTGCCAGCAGCGAGCGGGGGAGGAACACCGGGGAGCTGTTTTTT; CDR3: CASSERGRNTGELFF
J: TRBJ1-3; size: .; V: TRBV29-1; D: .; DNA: TGCAGCGGACTATTTGGAAACACCATATATTTT; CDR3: CSGLFGNTIYF
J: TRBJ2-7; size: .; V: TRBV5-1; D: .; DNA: TGCGCCAGCAGCTTGGGTCCGGGGCCCTCCTACGAGCAGTACTTC; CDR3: CASSLGPGPSYEQYF
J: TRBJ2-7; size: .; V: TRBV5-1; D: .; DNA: TGCGCCAGCAGCTCGAACGATATCTACGAGCAGTACTTC; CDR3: CASSSNDIYEQYF
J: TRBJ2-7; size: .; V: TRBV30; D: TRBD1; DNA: TGTGCCTGGAGTGCAGGACAGGCAAACTACGAGCAGTACTTC; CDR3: CAWSAGQANYEQYF
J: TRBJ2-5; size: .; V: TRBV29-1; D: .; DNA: TGCAGCGTTGCCACCCCGGGGACCCAGTACTTC; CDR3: CSVATPGTQYF
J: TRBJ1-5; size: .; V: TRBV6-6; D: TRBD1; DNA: TGTGCCAGCAGTTCCGGACAGGGGGATCAGCCCCAGCATTTT; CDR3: CASSSGQGDQPQHF
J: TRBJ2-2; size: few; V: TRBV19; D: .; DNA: TGTGCCAGTAGTAGCTCCGGGACCACCACCGGGGAGCTGTTTTTT; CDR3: CASSSSGTTTGELFF
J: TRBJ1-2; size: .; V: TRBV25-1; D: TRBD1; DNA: TGTGCCAGCAGTAATCCCGACAGGGTGCATGGCTACACCTTC; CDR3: CASSNPDRVHGYTF
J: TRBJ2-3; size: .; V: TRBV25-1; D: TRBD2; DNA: TGTGCCAGCAGTGAATTGGCGGGAGCGCAGTATTTT; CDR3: CASSELAGAQYF
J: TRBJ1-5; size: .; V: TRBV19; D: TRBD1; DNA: TGTGCCAGTAGTCCGGGGACAGGGGAGAATCAGCCCCAGCATTTT; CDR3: CASSPGTGENQPQHF
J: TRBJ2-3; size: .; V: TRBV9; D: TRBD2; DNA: TGTGCCAGCAGCCTAAGGACTAGTAAGGCAGATACGCAGTATTTT; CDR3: CASSLRTSKADTQYF
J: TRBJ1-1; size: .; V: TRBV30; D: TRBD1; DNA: TGTGCCTGGAGTGCCCTCAGACAGGGGTATACTGAAGCTTTCTTT; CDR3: CAWSALRQGYTEAFF
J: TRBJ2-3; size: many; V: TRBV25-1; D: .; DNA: TGTGCCAGCAGTCGAGGTACAGATACGCAGTATTTT; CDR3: CASSRGTDTQYF
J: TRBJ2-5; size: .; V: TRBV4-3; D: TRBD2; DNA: TGCGCCAGCAGCCAAGAGTTAGGCGGGGGGGGAATCCAAGAGACCCAGTACTTC; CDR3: CASSQELGGGGIQETQYF
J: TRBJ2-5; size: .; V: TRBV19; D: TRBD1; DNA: TGTGCCAGTACTATGAGGGGGCGAGAGACCCAGTACTTC; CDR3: CASTMRGRETQYF
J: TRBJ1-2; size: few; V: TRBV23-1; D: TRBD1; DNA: TGCGCCAGCAGTCAATCCGTTCAGGGGGACTATGGCTACACCTTC; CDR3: CASSQSVQGDYGYTF
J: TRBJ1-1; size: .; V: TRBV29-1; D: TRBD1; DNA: TGCAGCCCCGTAAGGACAGGGGCTGCGGACGGAGCTTTCTTT; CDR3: CSPVRTGAADGAFF
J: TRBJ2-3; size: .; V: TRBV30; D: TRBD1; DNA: TGTGCCTGGAGGGGACAGGGGATAGATACGCAGTATTTT; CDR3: CAWRGQGIDTQYF
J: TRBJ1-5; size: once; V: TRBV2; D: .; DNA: TGTGCCAGCACCGGGACTTTAGAAGAGCAGCCCCAGCATTTT; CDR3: CASTGTLEEQPQHF
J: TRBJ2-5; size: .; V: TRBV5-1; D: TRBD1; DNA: TGCGCCAGCAGCTTGGAGACAGGGACGGAGACCCAGTACTTC; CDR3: CASSLETGTETQYF
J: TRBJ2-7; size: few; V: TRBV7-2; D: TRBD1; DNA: TGTGCCAGCAGCAAGACCGGGACAGGGGCCTTCTACGAGCAGTACTTC; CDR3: CASSKTGTGAFYEQYF
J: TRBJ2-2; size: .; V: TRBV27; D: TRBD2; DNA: TGTGCCAGCCGTCGTAGCGGGGGCTCCGGGGAGCTGTTTTTT; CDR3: CASRRSGGSGELFF
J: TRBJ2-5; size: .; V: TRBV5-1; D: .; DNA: TGCGCCAGCAGCCCCCCCGGGGAGACCCAGTACTTC; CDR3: CASSPPGETQYF
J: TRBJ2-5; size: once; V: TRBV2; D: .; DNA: TGTGCCAGCAGTCTTTACCACCAAGAGACCCAGTACTTC; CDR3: CASSLYHQETQYF
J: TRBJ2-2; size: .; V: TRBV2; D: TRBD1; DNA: TGTGCCAGCAGTTCCCGGTCAGGGGGCAGAACCGGGGAGCTGTTTTTT; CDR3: CASSSRSGGRTGELFF
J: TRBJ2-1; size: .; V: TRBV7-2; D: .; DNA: TGTGCCAGCAGCTTAATGGGCAGATACAATGAGCAGTTCTTC; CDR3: CASSLMGRYNEQFF
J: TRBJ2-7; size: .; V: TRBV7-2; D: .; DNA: TGTGCCAGCAGCCGACTAGGGGGAAACTCCTACGAGCAGTACTTC; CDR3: CASSRLGGNSYEQYF
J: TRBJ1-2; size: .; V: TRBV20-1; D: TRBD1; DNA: TGCAGTGCTTGGACAGGGAGCGACACCTTC; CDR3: CSAWTGSDTF
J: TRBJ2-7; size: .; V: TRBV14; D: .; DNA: TGTGCCAGCAGCCAAGGCCGGGTGCGGTACGAGCAGTACTTC; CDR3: CASSQGRVRYEQYF
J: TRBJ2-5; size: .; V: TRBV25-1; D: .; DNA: TGTGCCAGCAGTGTCCAAGAAGAGACCCAGTACTTC; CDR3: CASSVQEETQYF